This T cell receptor (beta chain) emerged from a study of blood T cell repertoires in COVID-19. The wider study: Donors in the United States, Italy and Spain gave samples during acute or convalescent COVID-19. Sources were T cells, B-cell-depleted T cells, or PBMCs; the material itself was cDNA or gDNA.

Between the trimmed V and J ends, which lost 3 bases and 4 bases, there was a span of 13 bases. The germline V gene has CDR1 LNHDA and CDR2 SQIVND (reference sequence). The CDR3 runs 15 residues. The authors' processing: Estimation of nucleated cell counts relied on the amplification of reference gene primers. The method was immunoSEQ multiplex PCR; TCRdb's version includes in-frame clones alone and lacks a portion of them. V, J and clone size derive from that table, while D and trimming were established from the DNA sequence. The sample has about 59,000 clones; roughly 85% are singletons. This TCR was sampled from a man in his sixties with acute or convalescent COVID-19. The chain has TRBV19 and TRBJ2-1; the D gene is possibly TRBD2 (6 bases). Specimen: peripheral blood. Here the CDR3 reads CASSIYPREYNEQFF. CDR3 nucleotides: TGTGCCAGTAGTATCTACCCTCGGGAGTACAATGAGCAGTTCTTC.